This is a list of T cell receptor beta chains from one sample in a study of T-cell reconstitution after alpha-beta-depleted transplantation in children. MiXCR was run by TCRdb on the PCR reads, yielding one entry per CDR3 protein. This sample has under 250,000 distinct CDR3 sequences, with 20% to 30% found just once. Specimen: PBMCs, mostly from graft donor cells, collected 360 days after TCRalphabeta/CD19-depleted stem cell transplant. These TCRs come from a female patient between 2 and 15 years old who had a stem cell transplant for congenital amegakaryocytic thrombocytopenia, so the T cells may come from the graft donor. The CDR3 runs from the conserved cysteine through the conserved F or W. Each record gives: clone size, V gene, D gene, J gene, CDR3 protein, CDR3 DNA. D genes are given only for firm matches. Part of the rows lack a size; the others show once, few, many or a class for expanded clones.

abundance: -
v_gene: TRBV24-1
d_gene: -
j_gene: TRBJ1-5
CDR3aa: CATQGYSNQPQHF
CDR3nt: TGTGCCACTCAGGGATATAGCAATCAGCCCCAGCATTTT

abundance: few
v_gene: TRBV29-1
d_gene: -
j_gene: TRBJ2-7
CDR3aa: CSVLIKEEQYF
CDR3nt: TGCAGCGTCCTCATTAAGGAGGAGCAGTACTTC

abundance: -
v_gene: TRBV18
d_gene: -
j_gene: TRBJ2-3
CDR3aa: CASSPPTTDTQYF
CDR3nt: TGTGCCAGCTCACCACCGACAACAGATACGCAGTATTTT

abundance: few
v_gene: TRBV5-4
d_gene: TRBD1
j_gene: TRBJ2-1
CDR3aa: CASSLGTRGYYNEQFF
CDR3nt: TGTGCCAGCAGCCTGGGGACCAGGGGGTATTACAATGAGCAGTTCTTC

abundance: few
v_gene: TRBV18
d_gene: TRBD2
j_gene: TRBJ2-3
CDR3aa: CASSRQSGEVTDTQYF
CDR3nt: TGTGCCAGCTCACGACAAAGCGGGGAGGTGACAGATACGCAGTATTTT

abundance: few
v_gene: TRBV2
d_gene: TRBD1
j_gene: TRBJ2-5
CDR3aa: CASRVTGLQETQYF
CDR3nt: TGTGCCAGCAGAGTGACAGGGCTCCAAGAGACCCAGTACTTC

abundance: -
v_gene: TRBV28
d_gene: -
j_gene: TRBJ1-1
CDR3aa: CASRSSADSNTEAFF
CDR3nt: TGTGCCAGCAGGAGTTCCGCGGACAGTAACACTGAAGCTTTCTTT

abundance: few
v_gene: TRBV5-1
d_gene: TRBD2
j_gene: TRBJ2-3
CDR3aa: CASTFRREGPDTQYF
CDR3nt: TGCGCCAGCACCTTTAGGCGGGAGGGCCCAGATACGCAGTATTTT

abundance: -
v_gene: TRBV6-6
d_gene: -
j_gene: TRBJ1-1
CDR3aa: CASRQENTEAFF
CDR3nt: TGTGCCAGCAGACAGGAGAACACTGAAGCTTTCTTT

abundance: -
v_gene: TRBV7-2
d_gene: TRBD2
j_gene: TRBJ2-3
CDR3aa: CASSLEAGVPDTQYF
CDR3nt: TGTGCCAGCAGCTTAGAAGCGGGAGTCCCAGATACGCAGTATTTT

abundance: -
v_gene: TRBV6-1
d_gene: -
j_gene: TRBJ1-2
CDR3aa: CASTGNRLGYTF
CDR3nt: TGTGCCAGCACGGGCAATAGGCTAGGCTACACCTTC

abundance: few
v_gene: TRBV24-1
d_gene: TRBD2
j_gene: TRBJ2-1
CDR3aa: CATRREGYNEQFF
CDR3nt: TGTGCCACCAGGCGGGAGGGGTACAATGAGCAGTTCTTC

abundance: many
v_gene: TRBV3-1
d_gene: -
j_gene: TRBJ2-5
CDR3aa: CASSPNWGGETQYF
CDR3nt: TGTGCCAGCAGCCCGAATTGGGGCGGAGAGACCCAGTACTTC

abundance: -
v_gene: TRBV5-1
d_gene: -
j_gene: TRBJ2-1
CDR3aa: CASSPDSGQNEQFF
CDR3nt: TGCGCCAGCAGCCCCGACTCCGGACAGAATGAGCAGTTCTTC

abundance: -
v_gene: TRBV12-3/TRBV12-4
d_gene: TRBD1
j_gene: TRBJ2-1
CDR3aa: CASSPGQGGYNEQFF
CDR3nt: TGTGCCAGCAGTCCGGGACAGGGAGGTTACAATGAGCAGTTCTTC

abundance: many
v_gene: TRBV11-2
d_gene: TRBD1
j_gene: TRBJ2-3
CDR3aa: CASSPKTGTDTQYF
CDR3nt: TGTGCCAGCAGCCCTAAGACAGGGACAGATACGCAGTATTTT

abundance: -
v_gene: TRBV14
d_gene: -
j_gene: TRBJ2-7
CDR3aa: CASSRMGVRGEQYF
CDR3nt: TGTGCCAGCAGCCGCATGGGGGTACGAGGCGAGCAGTACTTC

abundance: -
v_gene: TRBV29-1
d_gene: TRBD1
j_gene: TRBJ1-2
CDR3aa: CSVEGHRGRYGYTF
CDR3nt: TGCAGCGTTGAAGGGCACAGGGGCCGATATGGCTACACCTTC

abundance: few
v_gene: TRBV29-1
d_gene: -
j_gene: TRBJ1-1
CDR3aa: CSVVMNTEAFF
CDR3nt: TGCAGCGTTGTCATGAACACTGAAGCTTTCTTT

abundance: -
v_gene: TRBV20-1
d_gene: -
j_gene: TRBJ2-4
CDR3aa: CSAREEQLAKNIQYF
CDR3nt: TGCAGTGCTAGAGAGGAGCAGCTAGCCAAAAACATTCAGTACTTC

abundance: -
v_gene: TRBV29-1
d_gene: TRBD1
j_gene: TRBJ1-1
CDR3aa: CSATKGAMNTEAFF
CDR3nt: TGCAGCGCCACTAAGGGGGCGATGAACACTGAAGCTTTCTTT

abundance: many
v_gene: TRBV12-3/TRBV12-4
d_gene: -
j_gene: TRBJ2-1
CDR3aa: CASSGDNYNEQFF
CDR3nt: TGTGCCAGCAGTGGGGACAACTACAATGAGCAGTTCTTC

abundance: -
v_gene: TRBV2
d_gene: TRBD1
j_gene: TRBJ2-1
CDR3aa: CASSTDRVRSSYNEQFF
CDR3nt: TGTGCCAGCAGTACGGACAGGGTACGAAGCTCCTACAATGAGCAGTTCTTC

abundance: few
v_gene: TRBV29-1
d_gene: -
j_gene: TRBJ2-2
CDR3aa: CSVGRDFNTGELFF
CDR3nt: TGCAGCGTCGGCAGGGACTTTAACACCGGGGAGCTGTTTTTT

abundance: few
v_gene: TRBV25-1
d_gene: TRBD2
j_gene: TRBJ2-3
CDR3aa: CASSEWGGGVDTQYF
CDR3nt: TGTGCCAGCAGTGAATGGGGGGGAGGTGTAGATACGCAGTATTTT

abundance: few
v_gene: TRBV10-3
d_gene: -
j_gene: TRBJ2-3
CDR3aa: CAISEGGTDTQYF
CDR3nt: TGTGCCATCAGTGAGGGGGGGACAGATACGCAGTATTTT

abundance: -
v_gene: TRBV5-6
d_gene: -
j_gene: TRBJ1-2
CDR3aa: CASSLGDSWFGYTF
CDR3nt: TGTGCCAGCAGCTTGGGGGACTCTTGGTTTGGCTACACCTTC

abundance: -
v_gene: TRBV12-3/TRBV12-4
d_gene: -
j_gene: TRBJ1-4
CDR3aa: CASNSLGATNEKLFF
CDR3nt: TGTGCCAGCAATTCCTTGGGGGCAACTAATGAAAAACTGTTTTTT

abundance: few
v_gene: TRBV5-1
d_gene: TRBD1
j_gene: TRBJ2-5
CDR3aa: CASSLEPTGGLKTQYF
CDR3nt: TGCGCCAGCAGCTTGGAACCGACAGGGGGCCTTAAGACCCAGTACTTC

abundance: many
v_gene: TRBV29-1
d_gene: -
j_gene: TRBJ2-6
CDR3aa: CSVQVTGANVLTF
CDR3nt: TGCAGCGTTCAGGTAACTGGGGCCAACGTCCTGACTTTC

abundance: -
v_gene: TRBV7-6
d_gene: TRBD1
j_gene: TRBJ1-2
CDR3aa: CASSLELSGQGYGYTF
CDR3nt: TGTGCCAGCAGCCTAGAACTTTCAGGACAGGGCTATGGCTACACCTTC

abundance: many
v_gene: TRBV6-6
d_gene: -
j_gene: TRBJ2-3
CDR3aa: CASTNTDTQYF
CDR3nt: TGTGCCAGCACCAACACAGATACGCAGTATTTT

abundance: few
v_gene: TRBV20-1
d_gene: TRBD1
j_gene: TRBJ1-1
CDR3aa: CSARVNDRVGAGAFF
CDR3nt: TGCAGTGCTAGAGTTAACGACAGGGTGGGGGCCGGAGCTTTCTTT

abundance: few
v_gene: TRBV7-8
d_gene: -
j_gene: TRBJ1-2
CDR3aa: CASSLTGQYGYTF
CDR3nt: TGTGCCAGCAGCTTGACAGGCCAATATGGCTACACCTTC

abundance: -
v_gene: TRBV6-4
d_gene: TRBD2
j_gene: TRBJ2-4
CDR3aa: CASSARLAANKNIQYF
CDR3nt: TGTGCCAGCAGTGCTCGACTAGCGGCGAACAAAAACATTCAGTACTTC

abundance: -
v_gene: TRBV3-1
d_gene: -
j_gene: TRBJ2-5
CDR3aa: CASSQEARWGETQYF
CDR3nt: TGTGCCAGCAGCCAAGAGGCACGGTGGGGAGAGACCCAGTACTTC

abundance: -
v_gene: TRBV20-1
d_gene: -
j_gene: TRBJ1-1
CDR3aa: CSAERRGNTEAFF
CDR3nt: TGCAGTGCTGAAAGACGGGGGAACACTGAAGCTTTCTTT

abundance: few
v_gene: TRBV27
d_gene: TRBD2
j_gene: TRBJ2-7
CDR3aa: CASSLRGRASEQYF
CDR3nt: TGTGCCAGCAGTTTACGAGGGAGGGCCAGCGAGCAGTACTTC

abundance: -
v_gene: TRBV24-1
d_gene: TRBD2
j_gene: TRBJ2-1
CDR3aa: CATSDNGLAGVEQFF
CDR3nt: TGTGCCACCAGTGATAATGGTCTAGCGGGAGTTGAGCAGTTCTTC

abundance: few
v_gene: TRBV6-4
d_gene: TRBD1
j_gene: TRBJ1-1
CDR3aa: CASSEFRGTEAFF
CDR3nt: TGTGCCAGCAGTGAATTCAGGGGGACTGAAGCTTTCTTT

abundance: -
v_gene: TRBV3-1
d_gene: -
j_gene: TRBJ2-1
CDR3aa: CASTSSVGNEQFF
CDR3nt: TGTGCCAGCACCTCATCCGTTGGTAATGAGCAGTTCTTC

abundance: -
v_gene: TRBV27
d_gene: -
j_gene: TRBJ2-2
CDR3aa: CASSVSSTGELFF
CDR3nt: TGTGCCAGCAGCGTCTCATCCACCGGGGAGCTGTTTTTT

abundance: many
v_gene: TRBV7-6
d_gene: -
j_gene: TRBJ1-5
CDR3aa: CASSPAVGNWGNQPQHF
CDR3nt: TGTGCCAGCAGCCCGGCAGTTGGGAATTGGGGCAATCAGCCCCAGCATTTT

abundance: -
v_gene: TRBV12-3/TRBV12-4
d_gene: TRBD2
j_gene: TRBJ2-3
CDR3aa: CASSLAGKVRGGLNPDTQYF
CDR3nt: TGTGCCAGCAGTTTAGCGGGGAAGGTGCGGGGGGGCCTAAACCCAGATACGCAGTATTTT

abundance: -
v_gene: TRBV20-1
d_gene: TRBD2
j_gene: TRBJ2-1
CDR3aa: CSARLAGGPGEQFF
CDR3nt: TGCAGTGCGCGACTAGCGGGGGGACCCGGTGAGCAGTTCTTC

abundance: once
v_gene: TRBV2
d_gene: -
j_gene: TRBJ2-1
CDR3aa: CASSEGRAVGQFF
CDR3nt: TGTGCCAGCAGTGAAGGTCGGGCAGTTGGGCAGTTCTTC

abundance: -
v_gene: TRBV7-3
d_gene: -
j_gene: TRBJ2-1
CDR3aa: CASSLLAHTNEQFF
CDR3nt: TGTGCCAGCAGCTTGTTAGCGCACACAAATGAGCAGTTCTTC

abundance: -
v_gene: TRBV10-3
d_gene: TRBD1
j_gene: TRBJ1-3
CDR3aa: CAVGRDRGGNTIYF
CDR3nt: TGTGCCGTTGGAAGGGACAGGGGAGGAAACACCATATATTTT

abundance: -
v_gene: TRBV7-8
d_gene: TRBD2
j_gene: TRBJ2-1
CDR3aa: CASSLTGTSGLRQFF
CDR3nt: TGTGCCAGCAGCCTAACCGGGACTAGCGGGTTACGGCAGTTCTTC

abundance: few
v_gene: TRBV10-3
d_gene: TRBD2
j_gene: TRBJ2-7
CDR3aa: CATTGRGGSYEQYF
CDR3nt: TGTGCCACCACGGGGCGGGGGGGCTCCTACGAGCAGTACTTC